This T cell receptor (beta chain) was captured in a study of blood T cell repertoires in COVID-19. TCRdb keeps only in-frame clones here, not all; method: immunoSEQ multiplex PCR. The sample consists of 56,000 or so clones, around 86% of them appearing once. Trimming stripped 0 bases from V and 5 bases from J, with 10 bases between. Germline lookup yields CDR1 MGHDK and CDR2 SYGVNS. CDR3 length: 14 residues. This clone is labeled as medium-sized. The chain combines TRBV25-1 with TRBJ1-1; D is ambiguous. The sequenced sample was peripheral blood. This receptor was obtained from a human donor in a cohort sampled during active COVID-19. CDR3 DNA sequence: TGTGCCAGCAGTGAATACGGGAGGGTAACTGAAGCTTTCTTT. Translated, it gives CASSEYGRVTEAFF.